This T cell receptor (beta chain) was captured by sequencing in a study of blood T cell repertoires in COVID-19. Study in general: Nucleic acid was either cDNA or gDNA, and it came from T cells, B-cell-depleted T cells, or PBMCs.

Germline loops: CDR1 SQVTM, CDR2 ANQGSEA. The CDR3 totals 15 residues. Trimming took 4 bases from V and 0 from J, leaving 13 bases between them. The assay was immunoSEQ multiplex PCR, and TCRdb's table has in-frame clones only and misses some. The sample carries roughly 260,000 clones, about nine tenths recorded once. This TCR was sampled from a man aged 35 to 55 who had recovered from COVID-19. Sequencing was performed on peripheral blood. The chain joins TRBV29-1 to TRBJ1-3; D is perhaps TRBD1 (5 bases). CDR3 residues: CSVGFGGSSGNTIYF. CDR3 DNA sequence: TGCAGCGTTGGCTTCGGGGGAAGCTCTGGAAACACCATATATTTT.